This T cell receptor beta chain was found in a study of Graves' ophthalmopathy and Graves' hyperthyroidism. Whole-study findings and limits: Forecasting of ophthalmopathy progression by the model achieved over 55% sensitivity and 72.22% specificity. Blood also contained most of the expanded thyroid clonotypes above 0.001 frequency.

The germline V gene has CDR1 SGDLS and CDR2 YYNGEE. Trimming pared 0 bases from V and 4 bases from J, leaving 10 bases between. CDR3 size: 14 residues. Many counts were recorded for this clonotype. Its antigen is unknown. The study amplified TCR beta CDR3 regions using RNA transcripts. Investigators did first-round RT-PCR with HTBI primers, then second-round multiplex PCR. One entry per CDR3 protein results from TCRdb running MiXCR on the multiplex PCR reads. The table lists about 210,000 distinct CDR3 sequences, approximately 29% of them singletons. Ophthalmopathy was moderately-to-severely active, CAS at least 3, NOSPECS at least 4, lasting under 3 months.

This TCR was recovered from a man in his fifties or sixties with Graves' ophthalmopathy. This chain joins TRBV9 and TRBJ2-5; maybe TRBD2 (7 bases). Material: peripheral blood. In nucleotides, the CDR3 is TGTGCCAGCAGCGTAGCGAGGGGGGGAGAGACCCAGTACTTC. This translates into CASSVARGGETQYF.